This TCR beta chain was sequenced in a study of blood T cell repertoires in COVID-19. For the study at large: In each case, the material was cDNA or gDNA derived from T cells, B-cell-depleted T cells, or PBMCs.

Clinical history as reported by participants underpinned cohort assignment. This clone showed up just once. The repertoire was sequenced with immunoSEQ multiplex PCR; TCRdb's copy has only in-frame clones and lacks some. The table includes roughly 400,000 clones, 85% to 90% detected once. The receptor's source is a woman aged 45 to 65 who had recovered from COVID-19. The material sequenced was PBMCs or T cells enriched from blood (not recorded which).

CDR3 region: CASSQTGSGYTF. The CDR3 DNA sequence: TGTGCCAGCAGCCAAACGGGGTCTGGCTACACCTTC. The gene calls are TRBV12-3 or TRBV12-4 and TRBJ1-2; D gene uncertain. This CDR3 spans 12 amino acids. V was shortened by 6 bases and J by 7 bases, with 12 bases between the two germline ends.